This T cell receptor (beta chain) came from a study of regulatory dendritic cells for organ transplantation. Study overall: Regulatory dendritic cells came from monocytes given vitamin D3 and IL-10. Dendritic cell cultures received LPS on day 6. General study results and limits: Memory CD8+ clonal expansion seemed more limited with regulatory than mature dendritic cells. Naive CD4+ and CD8+ repertoires were highly diverse; memory CD8+ was most oligoclonal.

About this clone: Its antigen is unidentified.

This CDR3 is 15 amino acids long. Looked up from germline, CDR1 is SGHTA and CDR2 is FQGTGA. Germline trimming cut 2 bases from V and 6 bases from J; bases unmatched to any gene: 6. CFSE-labeled sorted T cells met regulatory or mature dendritic cells for less than 6 days. Produced via immunoSEQ multiplex PCR; TCRdb's table is partial and in-frame only. This sample has about 4,000 clones, with about 62% found just once. This TCR derives from a human donor in good health. Sample: memory CD8+ T cells from blood cultured with regulatory dendritic cells. Indicated subset: CD45RO+ memory T cells. The V and J genes are TRBV7-3 and TRBJ2-1; 8 bases line up with TRBD2. The CDR3 DNA reads TGTGCCAGCAGCTTAGGCGGGGGGCCGGGCAATGAGCAGTTCTTC. It encodes CASSLGGGPGNEQFF.